A single sample gave rise to the 18 T cell receptor beta chains below, sequenced in a study of T cell responses to AZD1222 COVID-19 vaccine. Sequenced by immunoSEQ multiplex PCR; TCRdb stores in-frame clones only, minus some. There are roughly 120,000 clones in the sample; approximately 84% occur only once, and roughly 9.5% lies in the top ten. The material was peripheral blood, obtained on day 0 of AZD1222 vaccination. The source is an adult in good health.

The chain joins TRBV5-1 to TRBJ2-7; possibly TRBD1 for D (6 bases). The CDR3 has 13 amino acids. The V gene lost 4 bases and the J gene lost 3 bases, with 11 bases spanning the gap. Germline V gene data show CDR1 as SGHRS and CDR2 as YFSETQ. CDR3 DNA sequence: TGCGCCAGCAGCCTACAGGGAGACTACGAGCAGTACTTC. This sequence encodes CASSLQGDYEQYF.

The chain has TRBV11-3 and TRBJ1-5; D remains ambiguous. V was trimmed by 5 bases and J by 3 bases, leaving 14 bases between them. The CDR3 contains 15 residues. Germline assignment: CDR1 SGHNT and CDR2 YENEEA. The chain's CDR3 is CASSTARRDNQPQHF. CDR3 in DNA: TGTGCCAGCAGCACCGCCAGGAGGGACAATCAGCCCCAGCATTTT. Based on the CDR3 plus reference TRBV11-3 and TRBJ1-5, the full variable domain is EAGVVQSPRYKIIEKKQPVAFWCNPISGHNTLYWYLQNLGQGPELLIRYENEEAVDDSQLPKDRFSAERLKGVDSTLKIQPAELGDSAVYLCASSTARRDNQPQHFGDGTRLSIL.

The chain links TRBV27 to TRBJ2-7, with TRBD2 matching 7 bases. The CDR3 runs 14 residues. Looked up from germline, CDR1 is MNHEY and CDR2 is SMNVEV (reference sequence). The junction had 5 bases not matched to a gene; V was cut back by 4 bases and J by 2 bases. CDR3 coding DNA: TGTGCCAGCAGTTCACCCAGCGGGACCTACGAGCAGTACTTC. The encoded protein is CASSSPSGTYEQYF.

This clone was found a few times. The chain joins TRBV10-2 to TRBJ2-7, with D perhaps given as TRBD1 or TRBD2 (5 bases each). The CDR3 totals 15 residues. CDR1 is WSHSY and CDR2 is SAAADI in the germline V gene. V lost 3 bases, J lost 0 bases, and 12 bases lay in between. CDR3: CASSDLGTDSYEQYF. DNA for the CDR3: TGCGCCAGCAGTGATCTCGGGACCGACTCCTACGAGCAGTACTTC.

The CDR3 sequence: CASSRRQGTDTQYF. The CDR3 nucleotides read TGTGCCAGCAGCCGGAGGCAGGGCACAGATACGCAGTATTTT. V is TRBV3-1 (or the pseudogene TRBV3-2) and J is TRBJ2-3; TRBD2 might be the D (5 bases). Germline V CDR1 and CDR2: LGHDT, YNNKEL (reference sequence). V lost 4 bases, J lost 1 base, and 9 bases lay in between. This CDR3 spans 14 amino acids.

V gene TRBV27 combines with J gene TRBJ2-3, with D possibly TRBD1 on 5 matching bases. Between the trimmed V and J ends, which lost 6 bases and 6 bases, there was a span of 13 bases. The CDR3 is 13 amino acids. Germline CDR1 reads MNHEY; CDR2 reads SMNVEV (reference sequence). The chain's CDR3 is CASRGQYGDTQYF. As DNA, the CDR3 is TGTGCCAGCAGGGGGCAGTATGGGGATACGCAGTATTTT.

This clone was recorded a few times. The V and J genes are TRBV18 and TRBJ2-3; 9 bases are a match to TRBD1. The CDR3 runs 15 residues. CDR1 KGHSH and CDR2 LQKENI come from the germline V gene. Trimming removed 6 bases from V and 1 base from J; junction bases left unmatched: 5. The CDR3 loop is CASSLQGAGTDTQYF. In DNA, the CDR3 is TGTGCCAGCTCTCTACAGGGGGCTGGCACAGATACGCAGTATTTT.

This rearrangement joins TRBV4-2 to TRBJ2-7; D is ambiguous. V was trimmed by 0 bases and J by 2 bases, leaving 11 bases between them. This CDR3 has 15 amino acids. Per the germline V gene, CDR1 is LGHNA and CDR2 is YNFKEQ. The CDR3 here is CASSQEQGRTYEQYF. The CDR3, as DNA: TGTGCCAGCAGCCAAGAACAAGGACGGACCTACGAGCAGTACTTC.

This chain connects TRBV24-1 to TRBJ2-7, with 8 nucleotides matching TRBD2. The CDR3 runs 16 residues. Germline V gene data show CDR1 as KGHDR and CDR2 as SFDVKD. V was pared by 4 bases and J by 4 bases, with 11 bases of the junction left unmatched. This chain's CDR3 is CATSDPGGKKGYEQYF. CDR3 DNA sequence: TGTGCCACCAGTGACCCGGGGGGGAAAAAGGGTTACGAGCAGTACTTC.

This sequence joins TRBV6-5 and TRBJ1-4; TRBD1 matches 8 bases. There are 14 residues in the CDR3. J was trimmed by 6 bases and V by 5 bases; bases with no gene match: 5. Germline V gene lookup returns CDR1 MNHEY and CDR2 SVGAGI. The DNA for the CDR3 is TGTGCCAGCAGTCGGACAGGGATGGATGAAAAACTGTTTTTT. This gives the protein CASSRTGMDEKLFF.

This clone occurred a few times. The DNA of the CDR3 is TGTGCCAGCAGTTCGGCCATTAGAGGACGGCAGTACTTC. Its translation is CASSSAIRGRQYF. V and J are TRBV12-3 or TRBV12-4 and TRBJ2-7; unclear D gene. V was trimmed by 4 bases and J by 9 bases, leaving 16 bases between them. The CDR3 runs to 13 residues.

The chain has TRBV2 and TRBJ1-5; D gene unclear. Germline CDR1 reads SNHLY; CDR2 reads FYNNEI. The length of the CDR3 is 14 residues. Trimming stripped 3 bases from V and 3 bases from J, with 9 bases between. This chain's CDR3 is CASSEQTPNQPQHF. The CDR3, as DNA: TGTGCCAGCAGTGAGCAGACACCCAATCAGCCCCAGCATTTT.

This clone was seen only once. CDR3 residues: CASSPSTVNTEAFF. The CDR3 nucleotides read TGTGCCAGCAGCCCGTCGACAGTTAACACTGAAGCTTTCTTT. This chain links TRBV7-2 with TRBJ1-1; D is perhaps TRBD1 (5 bases). This CDR3 spans 14 amino acids. Trimming left V 5 bases short and J 2 bases short, with 12 bases between. Germline V gives CDR1 SGHTA, CDR2 FQGNSA. Variable domain in full (rest from reference TRBV7-2 and TRBJ1-1): GAGVSQSPSNKVTEKGKDVELRCDPISGHTALYWYRQSLGQGLEFLIYFQGNSAPDKSGLPSDRFSAERTGGSVSTLTIQRTQQEDSAVYLCASSPSTVNTEAFFGQGTRLTVV.

The J gene is TRBJ2-7, the V gene TRBV6-5; 9 bases are a match to TRBD1. Germline loops: CDR1 MNHEY, CDR2 SVGAGI. With 0 bases clipped from V and 4 bases from J, the junction kept 4 bases outside the gene matches. The CDR3 has 15 amino acids. The CDR3 region is CASSYSTGGGYEQYF. The CDR3 nucleotides are TGTGCCAGCAGTTACTCAACAGGGGGCGGGTACGAGCAGTACTTC.

The J gene is TRBJ1-6, the V gene TRBV19, with D perhaps matching TRBD1 (5 bases). Germline V gene sequence: CDR1 LNHDA, CDR2 SQIVND (reference sequence). V gave up 3 bases and J gave up 7 bases, with 10 bases separating them. The CDR3 is 14 amino acids. CDR3 bases: TGTGCCAGTAGTATCTTGCAGGGAAATTCACCCCTCCACTTT. Protein sequence: CASSILQGNSPLHF. The full variable domain, completed using reference TRBV19 and TRBJ1-6, is DGGITQSPKYLFRKEGQNVTLSCEQNLNHDAMYWYRQDPGQGLRLIYYSQIVNDFQKGDIAEGYSVSREKKESFPLTVTSAQKNPTAFYLCASSILQGNSPLHFGNGTRLTVT.

This clone was seen at least ten times. The chain carries TRBV4-2 and TRBJ2-3; 7 bases are shared with TRBD1. CDR1 and CDR2 from the germline V gene are LGHNA and YNFKEQ. Germline trimming cut 4 bases from V and 6 bases from J; bases unmatched to any gene: 13. The CDR3 is 16 amino acids. The CDR3 sequence is CASSLDSVGTADTQYF. The CDR3 DNA reads TGTGCCAGCAGCCTGGACTCGGTCGGGACAGCTGATACGCAGTATTTT.

The V call is TRBV7-2, the J call TRBJ1-1, with a possible D match to TRBD1 (5 bases). The CDR3 runs to 13 residues. Deletions cut 7 bases from V and 6 bases from J, with 15 bases between. Germline V gene sequence: CDR1 SGHTA, CDR2 FQGNSA. The DNA of the CDR3 is TGTGCCAGCATCCCCAGGGATGTCGCTGAAGCTTTCTTT. Amino acids: CASIPRDVAEAFF.

This CDR3 reads CASSPPMKGPEAFF. The CDR3 nucleotides are TGTGCCAGCTCACCACCGATGAAGGGGCCAGAAGCTTTCTTT. The V gene is TRBV18, the J gene TRBJ1-1; perhaps TRBD1 as D (5 bases). V shed 0 bases and J shed 8 bases, with 13 bases lying between them. This CDR3 has 14 amino acids. The germline CDR1 and CDR2 sequences are KGHSH and LQKENI.